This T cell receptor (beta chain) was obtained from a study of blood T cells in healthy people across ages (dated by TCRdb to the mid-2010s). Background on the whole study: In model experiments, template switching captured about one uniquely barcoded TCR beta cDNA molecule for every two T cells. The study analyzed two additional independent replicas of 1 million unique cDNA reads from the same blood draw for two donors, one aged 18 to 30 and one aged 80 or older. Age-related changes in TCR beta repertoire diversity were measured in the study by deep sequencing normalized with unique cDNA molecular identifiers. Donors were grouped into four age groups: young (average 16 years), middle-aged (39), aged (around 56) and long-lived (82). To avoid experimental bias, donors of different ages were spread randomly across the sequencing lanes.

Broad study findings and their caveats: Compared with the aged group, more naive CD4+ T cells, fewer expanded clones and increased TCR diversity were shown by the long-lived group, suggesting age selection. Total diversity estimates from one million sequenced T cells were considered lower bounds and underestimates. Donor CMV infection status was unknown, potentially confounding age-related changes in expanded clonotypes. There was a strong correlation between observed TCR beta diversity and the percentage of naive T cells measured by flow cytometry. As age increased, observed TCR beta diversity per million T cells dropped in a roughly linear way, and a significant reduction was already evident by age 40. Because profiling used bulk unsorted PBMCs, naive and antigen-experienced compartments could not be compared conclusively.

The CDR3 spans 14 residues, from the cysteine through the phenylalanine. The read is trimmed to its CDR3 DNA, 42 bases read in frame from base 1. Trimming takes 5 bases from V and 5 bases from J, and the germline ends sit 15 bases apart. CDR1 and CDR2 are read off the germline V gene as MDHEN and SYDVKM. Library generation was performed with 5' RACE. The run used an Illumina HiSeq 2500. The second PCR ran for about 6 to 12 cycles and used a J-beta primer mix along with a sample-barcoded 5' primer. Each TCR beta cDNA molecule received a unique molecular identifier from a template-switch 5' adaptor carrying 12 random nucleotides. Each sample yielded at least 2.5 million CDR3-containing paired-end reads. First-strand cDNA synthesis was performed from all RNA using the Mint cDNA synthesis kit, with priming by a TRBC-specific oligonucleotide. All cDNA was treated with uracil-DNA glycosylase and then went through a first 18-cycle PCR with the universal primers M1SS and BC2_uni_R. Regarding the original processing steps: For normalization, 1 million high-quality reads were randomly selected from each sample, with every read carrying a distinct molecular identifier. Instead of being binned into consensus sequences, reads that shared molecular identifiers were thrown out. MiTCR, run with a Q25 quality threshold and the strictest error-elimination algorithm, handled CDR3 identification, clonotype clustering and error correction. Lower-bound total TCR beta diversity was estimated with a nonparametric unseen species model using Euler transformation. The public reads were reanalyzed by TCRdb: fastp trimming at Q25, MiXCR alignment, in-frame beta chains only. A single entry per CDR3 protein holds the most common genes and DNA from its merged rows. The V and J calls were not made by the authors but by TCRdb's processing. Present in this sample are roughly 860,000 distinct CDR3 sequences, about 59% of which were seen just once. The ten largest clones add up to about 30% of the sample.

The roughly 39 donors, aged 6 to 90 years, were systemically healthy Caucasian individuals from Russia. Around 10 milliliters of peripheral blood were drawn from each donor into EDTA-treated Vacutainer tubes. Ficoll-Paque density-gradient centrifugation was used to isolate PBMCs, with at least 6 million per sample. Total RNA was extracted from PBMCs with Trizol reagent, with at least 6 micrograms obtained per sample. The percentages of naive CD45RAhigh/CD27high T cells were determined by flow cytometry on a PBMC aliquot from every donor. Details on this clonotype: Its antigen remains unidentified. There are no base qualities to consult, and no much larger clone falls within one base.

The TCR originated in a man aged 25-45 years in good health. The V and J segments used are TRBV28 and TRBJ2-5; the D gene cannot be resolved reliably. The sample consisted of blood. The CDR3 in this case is CASSGSEDRETQYF. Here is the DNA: TGTGCCAGCAGTGGTTCAGAGGATCGGGAGACCCAGTACTTC. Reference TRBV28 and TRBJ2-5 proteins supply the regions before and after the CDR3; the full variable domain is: DVKVTQSSRYLVKRTGEKVFLECVQDMDHENMFWYRQDPGLGLRLIYFSYDVKMKEKGDIPEGYSVSREKKERFSLILESASTNQTSMYLCASSGSEDRETQYFGPGTRLLVL.